This T cell receptor (beta chain) was sequenced in a study of T cell repertoires in cytomegalovirus infection (dated by TCRdb to about 2019). About the full investigation: Donor HLA type was relevant to the analysis, because carriage of CMV infection together with the matching HLA type was indicated by public TCR beta signatures.

Study-wide conclusions, independent of this receptor: Cumulative frequency of public TCR beta family members discriminated carriers of CMV infection plus the relevant HLA type in this cohort and an independent approximately 360-donor cohort. In the ex vivo response, HLA-C-restricted CMV-specific TCR beta clonotypes were dominant, and in two of eight donors the single most frequent clonotype came from this HLA-C-restricted group.

This clonotype came up many times. Its antigen has not been determined. No base-level quality is on record; no much larger clone is a single base apart. Sequenced using an Illumina HiSeq 1500. TCRdb took the public reads, trimmed them with fastp at Q25, ran MiXCR for clone calling and kept in-frame beta chains. For every CDR3 protein sequence, its rows merge into one entry that carries the most common genes and DNA. For this sample there are around 230,000 distinct CDR3 sequences; under 8.5% appear just once. The ten largest clones take up about 6% of the sample. V is reduced by 5 bases and J by 7 bases, leaving a spacing of 6 bases between them. The CDR3, cysteine through phenylalanine, is 11 amino acids long. The only DNA kept is the CDR3, 33 bases in frame from the first base.

Recombination linked TRBV12-3 or TRBV12-4 to TRBJ2-4; no D gene is confidently identified. The origin of this receptor is a human donor in good health (CMV status not recorded). Some clones in this sample may be carry-over from other donors' samples. Sequenced material: PBMCs. The CDR3 region has the sequence CASSISNIQYF. The nucleotide sequence reads as follows: TGTGCCAGCAGTATTAGTAACATTCAGTACTTC.